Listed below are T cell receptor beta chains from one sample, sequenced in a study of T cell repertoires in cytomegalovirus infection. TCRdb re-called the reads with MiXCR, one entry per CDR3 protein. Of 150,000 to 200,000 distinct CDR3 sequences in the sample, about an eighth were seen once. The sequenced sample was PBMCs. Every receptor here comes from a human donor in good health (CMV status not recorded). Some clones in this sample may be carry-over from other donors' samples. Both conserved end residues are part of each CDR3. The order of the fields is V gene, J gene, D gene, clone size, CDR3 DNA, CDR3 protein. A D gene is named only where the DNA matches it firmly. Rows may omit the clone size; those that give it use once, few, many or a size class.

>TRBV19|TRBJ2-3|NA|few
TGTGCCAGTACCACCACGGGGCCGGGAGCAGATACGCAGTATTTT
CASTTTGPGADTQYF
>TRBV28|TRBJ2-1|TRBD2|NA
TGTGCCAGCAGTCCCGGGACTAGCGGGAAAGTTGAGCAGTTCTTC
CASSPGTSGKVEQFF
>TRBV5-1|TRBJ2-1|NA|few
TGCGCCAGCAGCCGACACGACAGGAACTATGAGCAGTTCTTC
CASSRHDRNYEQFF
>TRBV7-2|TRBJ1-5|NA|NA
TGTGCCGGCAGTCCGGACGGACTGAATCAGCCCCAGCATTTT
CAGSPDGLNQPQHF
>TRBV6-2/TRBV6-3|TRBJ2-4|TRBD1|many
TGTGCCAGCAAGCAACAGGGGAAAAACATTCAGTACTTC
CASKQQGKNIQYF
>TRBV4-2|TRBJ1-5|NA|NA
TGTGCCAGCAGCCAAATGACAAGGGCCCACCTCAAGCCCCAGCATTTT
CASSQMTRAHLKPQHF
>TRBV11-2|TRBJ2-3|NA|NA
TGTGCCAGCAGCTTAGCCCGGACTGGGGGTAGAGATACGCAGTATTTT
CASSLARTGGRDTQYF
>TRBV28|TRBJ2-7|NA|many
TGTGCCAGCACCTCAGGCCTGGGGGGGGGCAACGAGCAGTACTTC
CASTSGLGGGNEQYF
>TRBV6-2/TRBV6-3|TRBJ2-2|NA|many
TGTGCCAGCAGCGGCAGTCGGGGGACGAACACCGGGGAGCTGTTTTTT
CASSGSRGTNTGELFF
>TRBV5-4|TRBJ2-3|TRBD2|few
TGTGCCAGCGGGGGACTAGCGGATGGAGATACGCAGTATTTT
CASGGLADGDTQYF
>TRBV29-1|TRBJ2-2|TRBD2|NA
TGCAGCGTTGCTAGCGGCCTAACAACCGGGGAGCTGTTTTTT
CSVASGLTTGELFF
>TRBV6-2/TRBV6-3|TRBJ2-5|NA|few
TGTGCCAGCAGTTACTACAGGTACCAAGAGACCCAGTACTTC
CASSYYRYQETQYF
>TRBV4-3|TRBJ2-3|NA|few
TGCGCCAGCAGCCAAACACTAGTAACAGATACGCAGTATTTT
CASSQTLVTDTQYF
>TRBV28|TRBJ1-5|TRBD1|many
TGTGCCAGCCAGGGGGCGCGTAGCAATCAGCCCCAGCATTTT
CASQGARSNQPQHF
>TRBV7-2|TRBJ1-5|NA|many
TGTGCCAGCAGCTTACGACAGTATAGCAATCAGCCCCAGCATTTT
CASSLRQYSNQPQHF
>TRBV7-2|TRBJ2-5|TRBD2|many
TGTGCCAGCAGCTCATCCGGGCTAGCGGGAGAGACCCAGTACTTC
CASSSSGLAGETQYF
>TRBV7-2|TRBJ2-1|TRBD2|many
TGTGCCAGCAGCTTTACCGGGGGGAGGGGATACAATGAGCAGTTCTTC
CASSFTGGRGYNEQFF
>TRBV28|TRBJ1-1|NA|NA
TGTGCCAGCTGCCTCGTACAGGATTTTAACACTGAAGCTTTCTTT
CASCLVQDFNTEAFF
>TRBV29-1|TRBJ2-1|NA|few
TGCAGCGTTATAGGCAGAGGCAATGAGCAGTTCTTC
CSVIGRGNEQFF
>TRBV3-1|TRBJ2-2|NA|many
TGTGCCAGCAGTTTAAGACAGAACACCGGGGAGCTGTTTTTT
CASSLRQNTGELFF
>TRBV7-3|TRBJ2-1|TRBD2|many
TGTGCCAGCAGCTTAGGACTAGCGGGAACGGGCTACAATGAGCAGTTCTTC
CASSLGLAGTGYNEQFF
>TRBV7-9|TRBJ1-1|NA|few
TGTGCCAGCAGCGCCGGGACCGCTGAAGCTTTCTTT
CASSAGTAEAFF
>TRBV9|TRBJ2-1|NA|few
TGTGCCAGCAGCGTGCGGGCTAATGAGCAGTTCTTC
CASSVRANEQFF
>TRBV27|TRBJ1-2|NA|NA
TGTGCCAGCGGGGGACGGAGGCAACATGGCTACACCTTC
CASGGRRQHGYTF
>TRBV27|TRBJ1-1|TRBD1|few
TGTGCCAGCAGTGATCAGGGGGCCACTGAAGCTTTCTTT
CASSDQGATEAFF
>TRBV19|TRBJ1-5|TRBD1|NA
TGTGCCAGTAGTACCCGACAGGGCGTAAATCAGCCCCAGCATTTT
CASSTRQGVNQPQHF
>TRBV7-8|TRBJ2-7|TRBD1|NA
TGTGCCAGCAGCTTAGGGGGAAGGGGGCGAGAGCAGTACTTC
CASSLGGRGREQYF
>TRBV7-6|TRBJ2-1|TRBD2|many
TGTGCCAGCAGTCCGTCGACCGGGACTAGCGGACGAATTGGCTCCTACAATGAGCAGTTCTTC
CASSPSTGTSGRIGSYNEQFF
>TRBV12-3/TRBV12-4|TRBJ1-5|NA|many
TGTGCCAGCACCACCAGAGGAGGGGTCAATCAGCCCCAGCATTTT
CASTTRGGVNQPQHF
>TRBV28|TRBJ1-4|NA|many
TGTGCCAGCAGTTTATGGGGCAGTAGTGAAAAACTGTTTTTT
CASSLWGSSEKLFF
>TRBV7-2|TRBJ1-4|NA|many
TGTGCCAGCAGCTTGGGGGGGGCGTCTAATGAAAAACTGTTTTTT
CASSLGGASNEKLFF
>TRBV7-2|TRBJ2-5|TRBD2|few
TGTGCCTGGGCGACTAGCGGGCTTTCGGGGGAGACCCAGTACTTC
CAWATSGLSGETQYF
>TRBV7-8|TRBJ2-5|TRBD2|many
TGTGCCAGCAGCTCTTGGGGGGCTAGCGGGAGAGAGACCCAGTACTTC
CASSSWGASGRETQYF
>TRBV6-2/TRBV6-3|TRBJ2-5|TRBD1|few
TGTGCCAGCAGTTTATATCCGTCGCGACAGGGGAGGAGGGAGACCCAGTACTTC
CASSLYPSRQGRRETQYF
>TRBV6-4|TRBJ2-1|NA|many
TGTGCCAGCAGTGACTCGATCGCCAGTTACAATGAGCAGTTCTTC
CASSDSIASYNEQFF
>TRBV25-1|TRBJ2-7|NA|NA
TGTGCCAGCAGGGAGTCTACGGGGCACGAGCAGTACTTC
CASRESTGHEQYF
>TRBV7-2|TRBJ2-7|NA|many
TGTGCCAGCAACTTAGGGGGCTACGAGCAGTACTTC
CASNLGGYEQYF
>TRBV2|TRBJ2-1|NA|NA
TGTGCCAGCAGTGAAAGCTCCGTCTCCTACAATGAGCAGTTCTTC
CASSESSVSYNEQFF
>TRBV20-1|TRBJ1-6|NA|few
TGCAGTGCTCTGGGGGTGAGCTCCTATAATTCACCCCTCCACTTT
CSALGVSSYNSPLHF
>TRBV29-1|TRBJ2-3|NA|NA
TGCAGCGCCCCTAAGGCAGATGCGGGTACGCAGTATTTT
CSAPKADAGTQYF
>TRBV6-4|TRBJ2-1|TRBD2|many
TGTGCCAGCAGTGACAGAGGACTAGGAGGGAAGCAGTTCTTC
CASSDRGLGGKQFF